A single sample is the source of the 23 T cell receptor beta chains below, sequenced in a study of post-analysis software for immune sequencing data. The study, taken as a whole, reports: With TRBV5-6, TRBV5-1 and TRBV20-1 included, about 5 TRBV segments were more frequent in patients than in controls.

Unique molecular identifiers had been added to the TCR beta cDNA libraries. In TCRdb, the PCR reads were re-called with MiXCR into one record per CDR3 protein. The sample shows 450,000 to 650,000 distinct CDR3 sequences, about 40% of them seen only once. No cognate antigen is known for these TCRs. The sequenced sample consisted of blood. These TCRs come from a girl aged 10 to 17 with multiple sclerosis.

This chain joins TRBV6-2 or TRBV6-3 and TRBJ2-6, with D uncertain. The CDR3 is made up of 14 amino acids. Germline CDR1 reads MNHEY; CDR2 reads SVGEGT. The ends were cut back, 4 bases at V and 0 bases at J, with 4 bases in the middle. The CDR3 DNA follows: TGTGCCAGCAGTTTACTCTCTGGGGCCAACGTCCTGACTTTC. It encodes CASSLLSGANVLTF.

This chain links TRBV5-6 with TRBJ2-2; D is uncertain. The germline gives CDR1 SGHDT, CDR2 YYEEEE. The CDR3 is 20 residues long. The germline V and J ends were trimmed by 0 bases and 4 bases, with 25 bases remaining between them. The CDR3 sequence: CASSLVTAALPLTGTGELFF. The CDR3 bases are TGTGCCAGCAGCTTGGTCACCGCGGCCCTCCCTCTTACCGGCACCGGGGAGCTGTTTTTT.

This clonotype was counted between two and nine times. This chain connects TRBV5-1 to TRBJ1-2, with D hard to call. The CDR3 consists of 14 residues. With 0 bases removed from V and 4 bases from J, the gap between germline ends came to 10 bases. In germline, CDR1 is SGHRS, CDR2 YFSETQ. The CDR3 here is CASSLEEGSYGYTF. CDR3 nucleotides: TGCGCCAGCAGCTTGGAAGAGGGTAGCTATGGCTACACCTTC.

This clonotype occurred once. J is TRBJ2-1 and V is TRBV7-2; TRBD1 matches at 8 bases. The V gene end was trimmed by 2 bases and the J gene end by 6 bases; junction bases not matched to a gene: 3. In germline, CDR1 is SGHTA, CDR2 FQGNSA. This CDR3 contains 14 residues. The CDR3 DNA sequence: TGTGCCAGCAGCTTACAGGGGGCTAGCAATGAGCAGTTCTTC. Translated, it gives CASSLQGASNEQFF.

This clonotype was seen only a few times. This rearrangement joins TRBV12-3 or TRBV12-4 to TRBJ1-5; TRBD1 is a possible D gene (6 bases). The germline V and J ends were trimmed by 8 bases and 4 bases, with 12 bases remaining between them. The CDR3 spans 13 residues. DNA of the CDR3: TGTGCCAGCGGGGACACTTTAAATCAGCCCCAGCATTTT. This translates into CASGDTLNQPQHF.

There are a few counts of this clonotype. The J gene is TRBJ1-2, the V gene TRBV29-1, with 7 nucleotides matching TRBD1. The ends lost 7 bases at V and 1 base at J; junction bases unmatched: 6. Germline-derived CDR1 and CDR2 are SQVTM and ANQGSEA. The CDR3 consists of 13 residues. CDR3: CSAPTGNNYGYTF. CDR3 sequence (DNA): TGCAGCGCGCCGACAGGGAATAACTATGGCTACACCTTC.

This chain uses TRBV7-8 with TRBJ2-5; 9 nucleotides line up with TRBD2. V dropped 5 bases and J dropped 11; count of bases not matched to a gene: 12. The CDR3 is made up of 14 amino acids. Germline lookup yields CDR1 SGHVS and CDR2 FQNEAQ. CDR3 loop: CASSQTGLAVEQYF. CDR3 bases: TGTGCCAGCAGCCAGACGGGACTAGCAGTTGAGCAGTACTTC.

The chain has TRBV12-3 or TRBV12-4 and TRBJ2-1; weak D call: TRBD1 (5 bases). This CDR3 spans 13 amino acids. Trimming shortened V by 5 bases and J by 8 bases, and 13 bases separated the two germline ends. CDR3 in amino acids: CASSGNTGYEQFF. DNA for the CDR3: TGTGCCAGCAGTGGGAATACAGGCTATGAGCAGTTCTTC.

The rearrangement uses TRBV12-3 or TRBV12-4 and TRBJ1-1, with TRBD1 identical over 8 bases. Trimming at V came to 3 bases and at J to 11 bases, leaving 11 bases not matched to a gene. The CDR3 sequence is 14 residues long. The CDR3 DNA reads as TGTGCCAGCAGTTTTGGTCGGACAGGGTCGAAGGCTTTCTTT. Its translation is CASSFGRTGSKAFF.

This clonotype was seen a handful of times. This chain joins TRBV7-6 and TRBJ2-3, with TRBD1 matching over 9 bases. The length of the CDR3 is 17 residues. Germline loops: CDR1 SGHVS, CDR2 FNYEAQ. J gave up 4 bases and V 1 base, and 9 bases lay outside the gene matches. CDR3 sequence: CASSLGPGTGYADTQYF. CDR3 DNA sequence: TGTGCCAGCAGCTTAGGCCCTGGGACAGGGTATGCAGATACGCAGTATTTT.

V and J are TRBV7-2 and TRBJ1-2; D gene uncertain. CDR3 size: 16 residues. Germline assignment: CDR1 SGHTA and CDR2 FQGNSA. The V end was cut by 1 base, the J end by 1 base, with 13 bases between. The CDR3, as DNA: TGTGCCAGCAGCTTAGGCCGGTCGCAAGTTAACTATGGCTACACCTTC. Amino acids: CASSLGRSQVNYGYTF.

V and J are TRBV12-3 or TRBV12-4 and TRBJ1-1, with D uncertain. This CDR3 region has 11 residues. Trimming stripped 6 bases from V and 7 bases from J, with 9 bases between. DNA of the CDR3: TGTGCCAGCAGCCCGGGCGGTGAAGCTTTCTTT. Amino acids: CASSPGGEAFF.

This clonotype was detected only a few times. The rearrangement uses TRBV5-5 and TRBJ2-7, with TRBD2 as a possible D gene (7 bases). CDR3 length: 16 residues. Trimming removed 3 bases from V and 0 bases from J, with 16 bases in between. Germline loops: CDR1 SGHKS, CDR2 YYEKEE (reference sequence). This chain's CDR3 is CASSWGPAGSSYEQYF. In nucleotides, the CDR3 is TGTGCCAGCAGCTGGGGGCCAGCGGGAAGCTCCTACGAGCAGTACTTC.

This sequence joins TRBV7-8 and TRBJ2-7; D may match TRBD1 or TRBD2 (5 bases each). The CDR3 covers 14 residues. Germline V gene data show CDR1 as SGHVS and CDR2 as FQNEAQ. V lost 5 bases to trimming and J lost 1 base, with 12 bases between them. Written as DNA, the CDR3 is TGTGCCAGCAGCCGCTTGGGACGATCCTACGAGCAGTACTTC. Translating gives CASSRLGRSYEQYF.

This chain links TRBV6-5 with TRBJ2-7; possibly TRBD2 for D (6 bases). The CDR3 is 13 residues long. In germline, CDR1 is MNHEY, CDR2 SVGAGI. V gave up 11 bases and J gave up 5 bases, with 19 bases separating them. Here the CDR3 reads CADRPRGIDEQYF. The CDR3 coding sequence is TGTGCCGATCGCCCCCGGGGGATCGACGAGCAGTACTTC.

J is TRBJ2-1 and V is TRBV29-1, with TRBD2 matching over 11 bases. The CDR3 has 14 residues. The germline CDR1 and CDR2 sequences are SQVTM and ANQGSEA. The V and J ends lost 7 bases and 12 bases, in that order; junction bases with no gene match: 14. The CDR3 reads CSALPFIAGGPQFF. The DNA of the CDR3 is TGCAGCGCCCTCCCTTTTATAGCGGGGGGGCCGCAGTTCTTC.

This clonotype has a handful of counts. The V gene is TRBV6-6, the J gene TRBJ2-1, with 10 bases aligning to TRBD1. Germline V CDR1 and CDR2: MNHNY, SVGAGI (reference sequence). The CDR3 is 15 amino acids. The V and J ends lost 7 bases and 5 bases, in that order; junction bases with no gene match: 8. The CDR3: CASISPGTGDNEQFF. The CDR3 DNA reads as TGTGCCAGCATTTCCCCCGGGACAGGGGACAATGAGCAGTTCTTC.

This clonotype was detected a few times. The chain carries TRBV10-3 and TRBJ2-3; D remains unclear. This CDR3 is built from 12 residues. Looked up from germline, CDR1 is ENHRY and CDR2 is SYGVKD. Between the trimmed V and J ends, which lost 0 bases and 4 bases, there was a span of 2 bases. CDR3 DNA: TGTGCCATCAGTGAGTCATCAGATACGCAGTATTTT. Encoded protein: CAISESSDTQYF.

This sequence joins TRBV5-1 and TRBJ2-7, with D possibly being TRBD1 or TRBD2 (5 bases each). Germline V CDR1 and CDR2: SGHRS, YFSETQ. The CDR3 contains 15 residues. V lost 4 bases to trimming and J lost 0 bases, with 14 bases between them. In DNA form, the CDR3 reads TGCGCCAGCAGCGGGGACGCCGTCGTCTCCTACGAGCAGTACTTC. It yields the protein CASSGDAVVSYEQYF.

The chain is built from TRBV13 and TRBJ2-3; D is unclear. Germline loops: CDR1 PRHDT, CDR2 FYEKMQ (reference sequence). Trimming removed 3 bases at V and 2 bases at J, with 15 bases between. The CDR3 spans 16 residues. CDR3 sequence: CASSLAVVAPTDTQYF. CDR3 DNA sequence: TGTGCCAGCAGCTTGGCCGTGGTCGCGCCCACAGATACGCAGTATTTT.

This clonotype was detected a few times. This chain joins TRBV5-1 and TRBJ2-3; D is uncertain. The CDR3 runs to 13 residues. Per the germline V gene, CDR1 is SGHRS and CDR2 is YFSETQ. The V end was cut by 1 base, the J end by 4 bases, with 7 bases between. The CDR3 coding sequence is TGCGCCAGCAGCTTGCCTCAAGCAGATACGCAGTATTTT. Protein: CASSLPQADTQYF.

The chain has TRBV3-1 and TRBJ2-5; D gene unclear. There are 16 residues in the CDR3. Germline lookup yields CDR1 LGHDT and CDR2 YNNKEL (reference sequence). V was cut by 0 bases and J by 2 bases, with 13 bases left in between. CDR3 sequence reads: CASSQDIPSQQETQYF. In nucleotides, the CDR3 is TGTGCCAGCAGCCAAGATATACCCTCGCAACAAGAGACCCAGTACTTC.

This clonotype was recorded once. A junction boundary mismatches the germline segment, possibly from a read error. The V and J genes are TRBV24-1 and TRBJ2-5; D possibly matches TRBD1 or TRBD2 (5 bases each). Germline assignment: CDR1 KGHDR and CDR2 SFDVKD. This CDR3 is 13 amino acids long. The CDR3 region is CATSAWDQETQYF. As DNA, the CDR3 is TGTGCCACCAGTGCCTGGGACCAAGAGACCCAGTACTTT.